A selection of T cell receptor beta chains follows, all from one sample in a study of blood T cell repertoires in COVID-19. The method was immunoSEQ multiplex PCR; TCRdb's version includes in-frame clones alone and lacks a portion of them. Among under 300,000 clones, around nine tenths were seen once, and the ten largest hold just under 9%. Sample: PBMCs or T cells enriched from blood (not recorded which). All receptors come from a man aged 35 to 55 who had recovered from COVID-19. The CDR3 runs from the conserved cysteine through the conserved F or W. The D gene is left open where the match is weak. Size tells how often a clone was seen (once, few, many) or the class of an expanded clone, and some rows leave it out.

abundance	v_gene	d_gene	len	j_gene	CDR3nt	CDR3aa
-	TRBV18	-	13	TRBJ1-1	TGTGCCAGCTCAGTACAAGAGAACACTGAAGCTTTCTTT	CASSVQENTEAFF
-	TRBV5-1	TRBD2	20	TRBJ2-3	TGCGCCAGCAGCCCCTGGGGAGAGCGGGGGGACCCGCGAGACACAGATACGCAGTATTTT	CASSPWGERGDPRDTDTQYF
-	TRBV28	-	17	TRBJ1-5	TGTGCCAGCAGTTTTACGGCCTACCGAGCGAGCAATCAGCCCCAGCATTTT	CASSFTAYRASNQPQHF
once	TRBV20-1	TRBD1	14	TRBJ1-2	TGCAGTGCTAGTCTACCGGGACAGGGGTGGGGCTACACCTTC	CSASLPGQGWGYTF
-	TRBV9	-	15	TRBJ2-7	TGTGCCAGCAGCGTAGACCGAGGGTTGTCCTACGAGCAGTACTTC	CASSVDRGLSYEQYF
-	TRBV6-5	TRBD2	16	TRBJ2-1	TGTGCCAGCAGTTACTCGCCTAGCGGGACGTCCCATGAGCAGTTCTTC	CASSYSPSGTSHEQFF
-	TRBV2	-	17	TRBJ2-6	TGTGCCAGCAGTTCCTATGCAGGCCACTCTGGGGCCAACGTCCTGACTTTC	CASSSYAGHSGANVLTF
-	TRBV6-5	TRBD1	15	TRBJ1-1	TGTGCCAGCAGGGGGACAGGGTTTTCAGGGACTGAAGCTTTCTTT	CASRGTGFSGTEAFF
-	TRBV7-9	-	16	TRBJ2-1	TGTGCCAGCAGCCCACGCGACAGGTTAGTCGGCGGAGAGCAGTTCTTC	CASSPRDRLVGGEQFF
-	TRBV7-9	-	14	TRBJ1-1	TGTGCCAGCAGCTTAGGTGCAGGGAACACTGAAGCTTTCTTT	CASSLGAGNTEAFF
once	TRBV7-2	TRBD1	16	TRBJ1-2	TGTGCCAGCAGCCGCGGGACAGTAAGGACTAACTATGGCTACACCTTC	CASSRGTVRTNYGYTF
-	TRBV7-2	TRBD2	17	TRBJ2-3	TGTGCCAGCAGCTTAAAGTTCGAGCGGGATAGCACAGATACGCAGTATTTT	CASSLKFERDSTDTQYF
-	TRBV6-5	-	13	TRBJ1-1	TGTGCCAGCAGTAGGAAGGGACAAATTGAAGCTTTCTTT	CASSRKGQIEAFF
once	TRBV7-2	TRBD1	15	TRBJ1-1	TGTGCCAGCAGCCCCCAGACAGGGGAGTGGACTGAAGCTTTCTTT	CASSPQTGEWTEAFF
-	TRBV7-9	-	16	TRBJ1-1	TGTGCCAGCAGCACACTAGCGGGGCTTAGGAACACTGAAGCTTTCTTT	CASSTLAGLRNTEAFF
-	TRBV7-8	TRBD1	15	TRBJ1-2	TGTGCCAGCAGCCCCGACAGGGGGCTTTTTAGGGGCTACACCTTC	CASSPDRGLFRGYTF
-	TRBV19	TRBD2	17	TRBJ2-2	TGTGCCAGTAGTACCAGGGCAATAGCGGGGGACACCGGGGAGCTGTTTTTT	CASSTRAIAGDTGELFF
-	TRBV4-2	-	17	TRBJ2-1	TGTGCCAGCAGCCAAGGTGGGGGCGGGGGCTTTCTTGATGAGCAGTTCTTC	CASSQGGGGGFLDEQFF
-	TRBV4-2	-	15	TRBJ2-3	TGTGCCAGCAGCCAAGAAGGGAGCCTCACAGATACGCAGTATTTT	CASSQEGSLTDTQYF
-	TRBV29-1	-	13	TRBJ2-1	TGCAGCGTTGAGGGACTCTCCTACAATGAGCAGTTCTTC	CSVEGLSYNEQFF
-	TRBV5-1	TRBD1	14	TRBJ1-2	TGCGCCAGCAGCTTGGGACAGGGAGGATATGGCTACACCTTC	CASSLGQGGYGYTF
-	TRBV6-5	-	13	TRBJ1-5	TGTGCCAGCAGAAGACAGGTTGATCAGCCCCAGCATTTT	CASRRQVDQPQHF
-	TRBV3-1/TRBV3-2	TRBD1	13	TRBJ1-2	TGTGCCAGCAGCCACGAGGGGGCGGCTGGCTACACCTTC	CASSHEGAAGYTF
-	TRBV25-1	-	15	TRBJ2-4	TGTGCCAGCAGTGCCCAGGGTCTAGCCAAAAACATTCAGTACTTC	CASSAQGLAKNIQYF
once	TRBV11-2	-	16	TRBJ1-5	TGTGCCAGCAGCTTAGAAAGGGACACGGGCAATCAGCCCCAGCATTTT	CASSLERDTGNQPQHF
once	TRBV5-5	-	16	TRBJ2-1	TGTGCCAGCAGCCCCTATACAGGGAGCTCCTACAATGAGCAGTTCTTC	CASSPYTGSSYNEQFF
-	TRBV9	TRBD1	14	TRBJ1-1	TGTGCCAGCAGCCCCGGGACAGGGTTCGCTGAAGCTTTCTTT	CASSPGTGFAEAFF
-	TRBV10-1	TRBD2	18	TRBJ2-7	TGCGCCAGCAGTTCGGGACTAGCGGATACTGCCAGCTCCTACGAGCAGTACTTC	CASSSGLADTASSYEQYF
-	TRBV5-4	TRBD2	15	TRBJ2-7	TGTGCCAGCAGCGCCACTAGCGGGACACCCTACGAGCAGTACTTC	CASSATSGTPYEQYF
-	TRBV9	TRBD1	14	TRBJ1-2	TGTGCCAGCAGCCCCAGACAGGGTAACTATGGCTACACCTTC	CASSPRQGNYGYTF
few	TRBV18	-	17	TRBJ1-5	TGTGCCAGCTCACCGCGGGGGATTGTAAATAGCAATCAGCCCCAGCATTTT	CASSPRGIVNSNQPQHF
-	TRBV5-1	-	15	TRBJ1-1	TGCGCCAGCAGCTTTCAATCGGAGATGAACACTGAAGCTTTCTTT	CASSFQSEMNTEAFF
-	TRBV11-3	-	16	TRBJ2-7	TGTGCCAGCAGCCTCCAGGGTCCTAGCGTCTCCTACGAGCAGTACTTC	CASSLQGPSVSYEQYF
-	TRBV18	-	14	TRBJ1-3	TGTGCCAGCTCACCACGAGGCTCTGGAAACACCATATATTTT	CASSPRGSGNTIYF
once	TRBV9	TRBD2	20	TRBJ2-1	TGTGCCAGCAGCGTAGGTAGAGCGGGAAATAAGAGTCCGGTACGTAATGAGCAGTTCTTC	CASSVGRAGNKSPVRNEQFF
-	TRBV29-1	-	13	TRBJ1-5	TGCAGCGTTCCCAGGGGTTACAGACAGCCCCAGCATTTT	CSVPRGYRQPQHF
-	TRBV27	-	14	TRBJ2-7	TGTGCCAGCAGTTCATGGGAGGCTACCTACGAGCAGTACTTC	CASSSWEATYEQYF
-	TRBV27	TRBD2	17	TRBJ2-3	TGTGCCAGCAGTCTAACTAGCGGGGGGACGTACACAGATACGCAGTATTTT	CASSLTSGGTYTDTQYF
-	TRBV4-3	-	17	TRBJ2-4	TGCGCCAGCAGCCAAGATGGTAGTAGCCTAGCCAAAAACATTCAGTACTTC	CASSQDGSSLAKNIQYF
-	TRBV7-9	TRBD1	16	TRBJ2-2	TGTGCCAGCAGCCAAAATCCGGGACAGGGGACCGGGGAGCTGTTTTTT	CASSQNPGQGTGELFF
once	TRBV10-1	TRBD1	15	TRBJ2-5	TGCGCCAGCAGTGACCGGGACAGAGCCCAAGAGACCCAGTACTTC	CASSDRDRAQETQYF